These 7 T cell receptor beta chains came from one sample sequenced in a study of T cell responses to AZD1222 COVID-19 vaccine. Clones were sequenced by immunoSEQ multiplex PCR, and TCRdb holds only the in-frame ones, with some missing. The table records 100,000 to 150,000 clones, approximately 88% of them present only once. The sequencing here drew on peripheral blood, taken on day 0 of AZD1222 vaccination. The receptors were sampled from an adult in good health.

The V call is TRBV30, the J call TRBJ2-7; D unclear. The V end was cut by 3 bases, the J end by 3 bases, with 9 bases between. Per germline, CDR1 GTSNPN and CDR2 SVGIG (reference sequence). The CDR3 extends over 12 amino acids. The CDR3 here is CAWSRQLYEQYF. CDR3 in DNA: TGTGCCTGGAGCCGCCAGCTCTACGAGCAGTACTTC.

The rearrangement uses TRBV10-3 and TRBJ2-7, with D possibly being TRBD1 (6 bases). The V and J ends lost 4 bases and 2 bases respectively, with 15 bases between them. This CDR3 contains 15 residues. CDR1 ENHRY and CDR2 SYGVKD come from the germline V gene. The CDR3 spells CAISGVGQATYEQYF. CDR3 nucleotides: TGTGCCATCAGTGGAGTGGGACAAGCCACCTACGAGCAGTACTTC.

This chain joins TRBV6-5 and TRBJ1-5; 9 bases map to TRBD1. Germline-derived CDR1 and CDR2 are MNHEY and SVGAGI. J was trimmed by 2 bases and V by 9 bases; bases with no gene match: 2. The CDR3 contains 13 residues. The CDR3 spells CASHRGRNQPQHF. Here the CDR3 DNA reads TGTGCCAGTCACAGGGGGCGCAATCAGCCCCAGCATTTT.

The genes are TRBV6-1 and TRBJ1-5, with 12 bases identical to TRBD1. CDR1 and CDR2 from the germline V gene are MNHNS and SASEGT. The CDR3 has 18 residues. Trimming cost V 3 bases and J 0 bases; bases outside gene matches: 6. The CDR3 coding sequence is TGTGCCAGCAGTGATCCGGGACAGGGGGCCATTAGCAATCAGCCCCAGCATTTT. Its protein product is CASSDPGQGAISNQPQHF.

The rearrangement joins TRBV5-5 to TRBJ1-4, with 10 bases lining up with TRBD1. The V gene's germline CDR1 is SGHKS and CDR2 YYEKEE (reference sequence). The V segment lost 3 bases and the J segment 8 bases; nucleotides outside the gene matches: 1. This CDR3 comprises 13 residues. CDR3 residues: CASSWDRGEKLFF. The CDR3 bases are TGTGCCAGCAGCTGGGACAGGGGAGAAAAACTGTTTTTT.

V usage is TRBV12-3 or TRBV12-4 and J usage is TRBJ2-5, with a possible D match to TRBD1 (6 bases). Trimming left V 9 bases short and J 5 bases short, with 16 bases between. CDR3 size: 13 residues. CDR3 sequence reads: CARTTGRGETQYF. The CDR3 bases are TGTGCCAGAACTACAGGGCGCGGGGAGACCCAGTACTTC.

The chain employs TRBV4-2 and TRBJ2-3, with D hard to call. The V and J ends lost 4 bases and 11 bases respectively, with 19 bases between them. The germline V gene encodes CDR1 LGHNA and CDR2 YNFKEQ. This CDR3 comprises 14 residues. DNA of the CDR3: TGTGCCAGCAGCCTCCTAGGCGAAGACGTGGTGCAGTATTTT. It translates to CASSLLGEDVVQYF.